Described below is a single T cell receptor beta chain sequence and its context. These data originate in a study of CD8 T cells in Susac syndrome. The authors reverse transcribed roughly 0.45 to 1 ug RNA with random hexamers. Multiplex PCR with immunoSEQ amplified the TCR beta CDR3 across 54 Vbeta and 13 Jbeta. TCRdb fed the immunoSEQ multiplex PCR reads into MiXCR, producing one record per CDR3 protein. Among 140,000 to 150,000 distinct CDR3 sequences, more than 90% were seen once, and the ten largest hold 0.065% to 0.095%. This CDR3 is built from 13 residues. Germline V gives CDR1 SGHNT, CDR2 YYREEE (reference sequence). V lost 3 bases and J lost 6, with 11 bases in between.

The receptor comes from a human donor with Susac syndrome. The source material was CD4+ T cells from PBMCs. The J gene is TRBJ2-3, the V gene TRBV5-4; no definite D call. The DNA for the CDR3 is TGTGCCAGCAGCTCCAATCTAAGGGATACGCAGTATTTT. Its translation: CASSSNLRDTQYF.